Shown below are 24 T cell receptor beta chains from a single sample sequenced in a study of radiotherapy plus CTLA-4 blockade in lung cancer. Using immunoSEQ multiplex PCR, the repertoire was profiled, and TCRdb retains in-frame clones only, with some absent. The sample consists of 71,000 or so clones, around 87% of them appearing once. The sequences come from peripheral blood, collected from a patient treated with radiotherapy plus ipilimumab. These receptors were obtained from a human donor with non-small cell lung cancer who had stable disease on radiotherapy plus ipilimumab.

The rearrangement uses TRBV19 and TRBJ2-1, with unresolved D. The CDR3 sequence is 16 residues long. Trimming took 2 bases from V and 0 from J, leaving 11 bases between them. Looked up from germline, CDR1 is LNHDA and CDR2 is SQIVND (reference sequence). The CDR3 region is CASSIKIASSYNEQFF. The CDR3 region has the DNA TGTGCCAGTAGTATAAAGATCGCGAGCTCCTACAATGAGCAGTTCTTC.

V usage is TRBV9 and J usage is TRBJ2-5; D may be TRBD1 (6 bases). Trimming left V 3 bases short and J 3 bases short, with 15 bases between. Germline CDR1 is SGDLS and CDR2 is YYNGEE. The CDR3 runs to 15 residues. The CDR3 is CASSGGLGAEETQYF. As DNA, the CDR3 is TGTGCCAGCAGCGGAGGACTGGGGGCTGAAGAGACCCAGTACTTC.

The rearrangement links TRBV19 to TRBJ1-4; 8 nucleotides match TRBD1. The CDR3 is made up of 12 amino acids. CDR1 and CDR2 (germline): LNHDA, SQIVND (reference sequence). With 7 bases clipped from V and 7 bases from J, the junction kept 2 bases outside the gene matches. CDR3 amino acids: CASKQGVEKLFF. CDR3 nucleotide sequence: TGTGCCAGTAAACAGGGGGTTGAAAAACTGTTTTTT.

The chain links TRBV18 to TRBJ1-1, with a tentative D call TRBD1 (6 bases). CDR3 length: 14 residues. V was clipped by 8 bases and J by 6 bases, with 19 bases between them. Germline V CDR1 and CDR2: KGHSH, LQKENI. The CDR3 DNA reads TGTGCCAGCCTCCAATCCCAGGGGACGCCTGAAGCTTTCTTT. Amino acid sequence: CASLQSQGTPEAFF. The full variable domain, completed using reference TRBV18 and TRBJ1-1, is NAGVMQNPRHLVRRRGQEARLRCSPMKGHSHVYWYRQLPEEGLKFMVYLQKENIIDESGMPKERFSAEFPKEGPSILRIQQVVRGDSAAYFCASLQSQGTPEAFFGQGTRLTVV.

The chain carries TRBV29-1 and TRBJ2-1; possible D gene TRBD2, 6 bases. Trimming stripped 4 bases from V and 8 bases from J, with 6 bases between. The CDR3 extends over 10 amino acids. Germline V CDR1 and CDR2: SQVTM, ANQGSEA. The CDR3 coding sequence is TGCAGCGTTGGGGAGGATGAGCAGTTCTTC. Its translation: CSVGEDEQFF.

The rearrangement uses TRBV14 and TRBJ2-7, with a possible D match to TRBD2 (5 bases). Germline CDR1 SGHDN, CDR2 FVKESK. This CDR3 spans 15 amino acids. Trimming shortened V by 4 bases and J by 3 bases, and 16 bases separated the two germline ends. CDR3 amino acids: CASSPFGVQFYEQYF. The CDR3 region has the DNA TGTGCCAGCAGCCCCTTCGGGGTACAATTCTACGAGCAGTACTTC. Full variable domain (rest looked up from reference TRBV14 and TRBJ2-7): EAGVTQFPSHSVIEKGQTVTLRCDPISGHDNLYWYRRVMGKEIKFLLHFVKESKQDESGMPNNRFLAERTGGTYSTLKVQPAELEDSGVYFCASSPFGVQFYEQYFGPGTRLTVT.

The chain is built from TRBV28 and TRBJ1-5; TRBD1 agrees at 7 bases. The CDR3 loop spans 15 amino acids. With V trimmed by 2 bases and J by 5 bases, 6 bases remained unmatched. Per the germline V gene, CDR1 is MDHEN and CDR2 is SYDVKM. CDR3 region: CASSLIGGIYQPQHF. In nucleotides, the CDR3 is TGTGCCAGCAGTTTAATAGGGGGCATTTATCAGCCCCAGCATTTT.

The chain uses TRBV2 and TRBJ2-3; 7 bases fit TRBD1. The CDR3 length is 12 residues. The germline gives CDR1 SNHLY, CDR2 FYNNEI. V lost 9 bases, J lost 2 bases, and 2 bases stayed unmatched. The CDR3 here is CASTGDTDTQYF. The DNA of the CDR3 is TGTGCCAGTACAGGGGACACAGATACGCAGTATTTT.

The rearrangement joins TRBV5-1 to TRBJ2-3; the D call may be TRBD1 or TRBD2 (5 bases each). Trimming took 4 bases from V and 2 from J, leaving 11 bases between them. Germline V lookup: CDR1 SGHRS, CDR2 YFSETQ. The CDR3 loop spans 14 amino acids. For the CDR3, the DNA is TGCGCCAGCAGCCCCGGGACGCCCACAGATACGCAGTATTTT. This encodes CASSPGTPTDTQYF.

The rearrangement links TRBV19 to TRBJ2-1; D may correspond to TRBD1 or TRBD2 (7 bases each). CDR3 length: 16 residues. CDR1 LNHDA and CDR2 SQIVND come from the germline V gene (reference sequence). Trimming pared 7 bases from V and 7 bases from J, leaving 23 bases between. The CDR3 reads CASTLQGGRLENEQFF. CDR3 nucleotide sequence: TGTGCCAGTACCCTTCAGGGGGGGCGATTAGAGAATGAGCAGTTCTTC.

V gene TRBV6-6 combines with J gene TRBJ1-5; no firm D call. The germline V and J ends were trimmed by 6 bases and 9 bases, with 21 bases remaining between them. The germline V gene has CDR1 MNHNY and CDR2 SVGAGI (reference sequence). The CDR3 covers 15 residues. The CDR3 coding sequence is TGTGCCAGCAGGAGCGGACGAGACACCCTCTGGCCCCAGCATTTT. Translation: CASRSGRDTLWPQHF.

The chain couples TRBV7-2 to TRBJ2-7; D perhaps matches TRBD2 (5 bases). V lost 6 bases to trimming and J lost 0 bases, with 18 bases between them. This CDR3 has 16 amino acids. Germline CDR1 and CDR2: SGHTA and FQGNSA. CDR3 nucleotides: TGTGCCAGCAGTCCATGGCTCAGCGGCATCTCCTACGAGCAGTACTTC. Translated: CASSPWLSGISYEQYF.

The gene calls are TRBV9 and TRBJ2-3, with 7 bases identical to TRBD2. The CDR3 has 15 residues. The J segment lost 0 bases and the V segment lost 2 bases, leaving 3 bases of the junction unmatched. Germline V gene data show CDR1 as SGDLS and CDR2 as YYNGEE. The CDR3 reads CASSVSGASTDTQYF. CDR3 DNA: TGTGCCAGCAGCGTGAGCGGGGCTAGCACAGATACGCAGTATTTT.

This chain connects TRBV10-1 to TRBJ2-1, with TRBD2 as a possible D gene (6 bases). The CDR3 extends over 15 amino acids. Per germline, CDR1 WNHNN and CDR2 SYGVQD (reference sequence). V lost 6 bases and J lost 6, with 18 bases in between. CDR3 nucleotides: TGCGCCAGCAGGCCGGGCGGGACGAGTAGCAATGAGCAGTTCTTC. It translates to CASRPGGTSSNEQFF.

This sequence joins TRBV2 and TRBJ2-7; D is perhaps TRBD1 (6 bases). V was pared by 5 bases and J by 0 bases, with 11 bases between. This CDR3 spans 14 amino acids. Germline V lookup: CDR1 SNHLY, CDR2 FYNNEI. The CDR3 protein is CASSTPDSSYEQYF. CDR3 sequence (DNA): TGTGCCAGCAGTACTCCGGACAGCTCCTACGAGCAGTACTTC. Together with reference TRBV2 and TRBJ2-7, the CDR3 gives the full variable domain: EPEVTQTPSHQVTQMGQEVILRCVPISNHLYFYWYRQILGQKVEFLVSFYNNEISEKSEIFDDQFSVERPDGSNFTLKIRSTKLEDSAMYFCASSTPDSSYEQYFGPGTRLTVT.

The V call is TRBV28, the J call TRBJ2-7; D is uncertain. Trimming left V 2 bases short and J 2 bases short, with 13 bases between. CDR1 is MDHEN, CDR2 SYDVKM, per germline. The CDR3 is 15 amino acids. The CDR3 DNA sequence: TGTGCCAGCAGTTTAGGCAGGTATCCACCCTACGAGCAGTACTTC. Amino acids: CASSLGRYPPYEQYF.

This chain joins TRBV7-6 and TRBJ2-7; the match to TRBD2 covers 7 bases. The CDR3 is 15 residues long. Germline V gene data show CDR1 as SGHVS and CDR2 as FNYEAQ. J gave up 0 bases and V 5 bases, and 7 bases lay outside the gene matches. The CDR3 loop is CASSLGTTSSYEQYF. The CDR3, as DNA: TGTGCCAGCAGCCTCGGGACTACCAGCTCCTACGAGCAGTACTTC.

CDR3 sequence: CASSFDLRDRGNQPQHF. The CDR3 DNA is TGTGCCAGCAGTTTTGACCTCCGGGACAGGGGCAATCAGCCCCAGCATTTT. The genes are TRBV28 and TRBJ1-5, with 9 bases fitting TRBD1. CDR3 length: 17 amino acids. V was clipped by 3 bases and J by 2 bases; unmatched bases: 8. Germline V gene data show CDR1 as MDHEN and CDR2 as SYDVKM. The full variable domain, with the rest looked up from reference TRBV28 and TRBJ1-5, is DVKVTQSSRYLVKRTGEKVFLECVQDMDHENMFWYRQDPGLGLRLIYFSYDVKMKEKGDIPEGYSVSREKKERFSLILESASTNQTSMYLCASSFDLRDRGNQPQHFGDGTRLSIL.

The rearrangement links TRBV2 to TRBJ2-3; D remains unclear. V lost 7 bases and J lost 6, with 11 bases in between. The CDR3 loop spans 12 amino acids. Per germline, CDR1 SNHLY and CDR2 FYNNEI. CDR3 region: CASTIAGDTQYF. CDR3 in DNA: TGTGCCAGCACAATAGCCGGGGATACGCAGTATTTT.

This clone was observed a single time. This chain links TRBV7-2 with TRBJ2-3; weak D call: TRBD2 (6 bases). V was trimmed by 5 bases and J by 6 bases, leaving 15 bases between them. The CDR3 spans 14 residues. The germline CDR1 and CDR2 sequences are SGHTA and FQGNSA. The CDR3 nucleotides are TGTGCCAGCAGCCCGCGGGCCGGGGGTGATACGCAGTATTTT. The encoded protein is CASSPRAGGDTQYF.

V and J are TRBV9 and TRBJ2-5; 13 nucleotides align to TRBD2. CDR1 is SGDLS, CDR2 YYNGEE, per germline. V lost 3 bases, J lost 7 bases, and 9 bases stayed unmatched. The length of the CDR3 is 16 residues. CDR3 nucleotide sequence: TGTGCCAGCAGCGCCGGGACTAGCGGGACCCTGGGGACCCAGTACTTC. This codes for CASSAGTSGTLGTQYF. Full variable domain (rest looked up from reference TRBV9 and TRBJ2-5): DSGVTQTPKHLITATGQRVTLRCSPRSGDLSVYWYQQSLDQGLQFLIQYYNGEERAKGNILERFSAQQFPDLHSELNLSSLELGDSALYFCASSAGTSGTLGTQYFGPGTRLLVL.

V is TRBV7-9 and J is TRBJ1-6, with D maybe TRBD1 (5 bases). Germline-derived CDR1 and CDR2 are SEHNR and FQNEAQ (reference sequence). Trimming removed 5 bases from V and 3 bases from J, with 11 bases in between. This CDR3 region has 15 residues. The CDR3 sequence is CASSPWDLYNSPLHF. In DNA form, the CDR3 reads TGTGCCAGCAGCCCCTGGGACCTCTATAATTCACCCCTCCACTTT.

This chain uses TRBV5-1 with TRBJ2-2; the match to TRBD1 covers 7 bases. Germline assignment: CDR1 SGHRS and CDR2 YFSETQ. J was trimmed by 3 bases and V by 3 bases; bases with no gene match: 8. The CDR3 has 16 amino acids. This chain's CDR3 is CASSWGQSRDTGELFF. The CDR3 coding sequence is TGCGCCAGCAGCTGGGGACAGAGTCGGGACACCGGGGAGCTGTTTTTT.

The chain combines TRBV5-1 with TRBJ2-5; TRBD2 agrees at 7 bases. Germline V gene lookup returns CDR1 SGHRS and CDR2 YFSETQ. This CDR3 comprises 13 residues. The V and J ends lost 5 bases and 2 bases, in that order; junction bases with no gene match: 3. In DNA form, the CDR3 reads TGCGCCAGCAGTGTTAGCGGGCAAGAGACCCAGTACTTC. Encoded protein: CASSVSGQETQYF.